The 10 T cell receptor beta chains below were found in one sample sequenced in a study of cytomegalovirus exposure and HLA in healthy donors. With 60 Vbeta and 13 Jbeta primers, the PCR was carried out. Profiling relied on immunoSEQ multiplex PCR, and the TCRdb table lists in-frame clones only, not all of them. The data show around 70,000 clones, around four fifths seen once. Specimen: PBMCs. These receptors all stem from a human donor in good health.

The CDR3 sequence is CASSPGQGGSDQPQHF. CDR3 coding DNA: TGTGCCAGCAGCCCAGGACAGGGAGGATCAGACCAGCCCCAGCATTTT. V usage is TRBV7-2 and J usage is TRBJ1-5, with 8 bases that match TRBD1. The V segment lost 5 bases and the J segment 7 bases; nucleotides outside the gene matches: 13. From germline, CDR1 is SGHTA and CDR2 FQGNSA. The CDR3 has 16 residues.

As concerns this clone: Germline is not matched at one junction end, which may reflect a read error. V is TRBV29-1 and J is TRBJ1-2; tentatively, D is TRBD1 (5 bases). The germline V gene has CDR1 SQVTM and CDR2 ANQGSEA. The CDR3 spans 13 residues. The DNA of the CDR3 is TGCAGCGCCGGAGGGGACCCCGGGCGGGGCTACCCCTTC. Its protein is CSAGGDPGRGYPF.

This chain connects TRBV19 to TRBJ1-1; TRBD1 matches 10 bases. J was trimmed by 4 bases and V by 5 bases; bases with no gene match: 7. The CDR3 sequence is 15 residues long. The germline V gene has CDR1 LNHDA and CDR2 SQIVND (reference sequence). Here the CDR3 reads CASSPGTGDFTEAFF. The CDR3 nucleotides read TGTGCCAGTAGTCCCGGGACAGGGGATTTCACTGAAGCTTTCTTT.

The chain has TRBV13 and TRBJ1-2, with D perhaps TRBD1 (6 bases). The V gene's germline CDR1 is PRHDT and CDR2 FYEKMQ (reference sequence). Trimming cost V 1 base and J 8 bases, with 14 bases left between them. The CDR3 spans 14 residues. The CDR3: CASSLDGGRGGYTF. DNA for the CDR3: TGTGCCAGCAGCTTAGACGGGGGGCGCGGGGGCTACACCTTC.

The chain recombines TRBV5-1 with TRBJ1-2; D remains ambiguous. This CDR3 comprises 14 residues. V was cut by 0 bases and J by 4 bases, with 10 bases left in between. Germline V gene lookup returns CDR1 SGHRS and CDR2 YFSETQ. CDR3 in DNA: TGCGCCAGCAGCTTGGAGCGCTACCCCTATGGCTACACCTTC. It codes for CASSLERYPYGYTF. Full variable domain (outside the CDR3, taken from reference TRBV5-1 and TRBJ1-2): KAGVTQTPRYLIKTRGQQVTLSCSPISGHRSVSWYQQTPGQGLQFLFEYFSETQRNKGNFPGRFSGRQFSNSRSEMNVSTLELGDSALYLCASSLERYPYGYTFGSGTRLTVV.

DNA of the CDR3: TGTGCCAGCAGTTCCACTGGGGGGTTGGAAACTGAAGCTTTCTTT. It specifies CASSSTGGLETEAFF. The chain is built from TRBV27 and TRBJ1-1, with D tentatively TRBD1 (5 bases). The ends were cut back, 4 bases at V and 5 bases at J, with 17 bases in the middle. CDR3 size: 15 residues. Per the germline V gene, CDR1 is MNHEY and CDR2 is SMNVEV (reference sequence).

V is TRBV7-3 and J is TRBJ2-3, with 10 bases fitting TRBD2. CDR1 is SGHTA and CDR2 is FQGTGA in the germline V gene. The CDR3 spans 17 residues. The V segment lost 2 bases and the J segment 1 base; nucleotides outside the gene matches: 6. The CDR3 sequence: CASSLVGSGGGTDTQYF. CDR3 DNA: TGTGCCAGCAGCTTAGTAGGGAGCGGGGGGGGCACAGATACGCAGTATTTT.

V and J are TRBV13 and TRBJ1-3; no clear D. The CDR3 is 14 residues long. The V end lost 5 bases, the J end lost 0 bases, and 8 bases lay between the germline ends. Germline V gene sequence: CDR1 PRHDT, CDR2 FYEKMQ (reference sequence). CDR3 sequence: CASSPRFSGNTIYF. CDR3 sequence (DNA): TGTGCCAGCAGCCCGCGCTTCTCTGGAAACACCATATATTTT.

The rearrangement uses TRBV7-9 and TRBJ2-7; 10 nucleotides align to TRBD1. Germline loops: CDR1 SEHNR, CDR2 FQNEAQ (reference sequence). The CDR3 spans 15 residues. V dropped 8 bases and J dropped 6; count of bases not matched to a gene: 13. As DNA, the CDR3 is TGTGCCAGCGCGCCGACCGGGACAGGGGCATCCGAGCAGTACTTC. This codes for CASAPTGTGASEQYF.

The chain couples TRBV12-5 to TRBJ2-1, with TRBD2 identical over 9 bases. The germline V gene encodes CDR1 LGHNT and CDR2 FRNRAP. This CDR3 spans 16 amino acids. The trim removed 7 bases at V and 0 bases at J, leaving 7 bases unmatched. The CDR3 region has the DNA TGTGCTAGTGTTGCGGGGGGGCCCAGCTCCTACAATGAGCAGTTCTTC. It yields the protein CASVAGGPSSYNEQFF. The full variable domain, rest sourced from reference TRBV12-5 and TRBJ2-1, is DARVTQTPRHKVTEMGQEVTMRCQPILGHNTVFWYRQTMMQGLELLAYFRNRAPLDDSGMPKDRFSAEMPDATLATLKIQPSEPRDSAVYFCASVAGGPSSYNEQFFGPGTRLTVL.